This TCR beta chain was captured in a study of CD8 T cells in Susac syndrome. Overall study context: Patients with Susac syndrome were, at the time of blood collection, therapy-naive, maintained on corticosteroids, or maintained on intravenous immunoglobulin alone.

RNA totalling roughly 0.45 to 1 ug underwent reverse transcription with random hexamers. Each CDR3 protein gets one entry after TCRdb re-called the immunoSEQ multiplex PCR reads with MiXCR. Of roughly 150,000 distinct CDR3 sequences in the sample, roughly 95% were seen once. CDR1 and CDR2 (germline): PRHDT, FYEKMQ (reference sequence). Trimming pared 2 bases from V and 5 bases from J, leaving 12 bases between. The length of the CDR3 is 14 residues. The specimen was CD4+ T cells from PBMCs. The V gene is TRBV13, the J gene TRBJ1-2, with TRBD1 as a possible D gene (5 bases). The receptor was derived from a human donor with Susac syndrome. The CDR3 nucleotides are TGTGCCAGCAGCTTATCCCAGGGCCCGTATGGCTACACCTTC. It codes for CASSLSQGPYGYTF.